This is a list of T cell receptor beta chains from one sample in a study of technical replicates of blood from a handful of donors. The method was immunoSEQ multiplex PCR; TCRdb's version includes in-frame clones alone and lacks a portion of them. The table includes around 68,000 clones, 95% to 98% detected once. The sequenced sample consisted of T cells isolated from PBMCs. All receptors come from a human donor in good health. Each CDR3 is given with its conserved first and last residue. A D gene is named only where the DNA matches it firmly. Size is stated for part of the rows, as once, few or many counts, or as a class when the clone is expanded.

-	-	TRBV20-1	TRBJ1-2	CSAPVGQAYTF	TGCAGTGCTCCTGTGGGGCAGGCGTACACCTTC
TRBD2	-	TRBV27	TRBJ2-1	CASSSLAGGPYNEQFF	TGTGCCAGCAGTTCACTAGCGGGAGGGCCTTACAATGAGCAGTTCTTC
TRBD1	-	TRBV19	TRBJ2-7	CASSIRTGYYEQYF	TGTGCCAGTAGTATTAGGACAGGATACTACGAGCAGTACTTC
-	-	TRBV10-1	TRBJ2-2	CASSELRHANTGELFF	TGCGCCAGCAGTGAGTTGAGACACGCGAACACCGGGGAGCTGTTTTTT
-	once	TRBV4-1	TRBJ2-1	CASSQEAGRGAYNEQFF	TGCGCCAGCAGCCAAGAAGCCGGGAGAGGGGCCTACAATGAGCAGTTCTTC
-	-	TRBV11-1	TRBJ2-7	CASSSIRGAHEQYF	TGTGCCAGCAGCAGCATCCGTGGGGCACACGAGCAGTACTTC
TRBD2	-	TRBV6-5	TRBJ2-1	CASSYPLGSGSIEQFF	TGTGCCAGCAGTTACCCCCTGGGTAGCGGGAGTATTGAGCAGTTCTTC
TRBD1	once	TRBV6-4	TRBJ2-1	CASSQVRTGKDNEQFF	TGTGCCAGCAGTCAAGTTCGGACAGGGAAGGACAATGAGCAGTTCTTC
TRBD2	-	TRBV11-3	TRBJ2-1	CASSLEGRVYNEQFF	TGTGCCAGCAGCTTAGAAGGGAGGGTCTACAATGAGCAGTTCTTC
-	-	TRBV6-1	TRBJ2-7	CASWVGYEQYF	TGTGCCAGCTGGGTCGGGTACGAGCAGTACTTC
TRBD2	-	TRBV4-1	TRBJ2-1	CASSQGLASGRGNEQFF	TGCGCCAGCAGCCAAGGTCTGGCTAGCGGGAGGGGAAATGAGCAGTTCTTC
-	-	TRBV29-1	TRBJ1-2	CSVVEGANYGYTF	TGCAGCGTTGTAGAAGGGGCCAACTATGGCTACACCTTC
TRBD1	-	TRBV4-3	TRBJ2-1	CASSQIPGQRTDEQFF	TGCGCCAGCAGCCAAATACCGGGACAGAGGACCGATGAGCAGTTCTTC
TRBD2	once	TRBV7-2	TRBJ2-7	CASSLASGGTYEQYF	TGTGCCAGCAGCCTCGCTAGCGGGGGTACCTACGAGCAGTACTTC
TRBD2	-	TRBV4-2	TRBJ2-3	CASSQDDAGGSSPDTQYF	TGTGCCAGCAGCCAAGATGATGCGGGAGGTTCCTCTCCAGATACGCAGTATTTT
TRBD2	-	TRBV7-2	TRBJ2-3	CASSLASGRSLGDTQYF	TGTGCCAGCAGCTTAGCTAGCGGGAGGTCTCTGGGAGATACGCAGTATTTT
-	-	TRBV7-8	TRBJ2-2	CASSLPGLLAETGELFF	TGTGCCAGCAGCCTTCCAGGCCTTTTAGCGGAAACCGGGGAGCTGTTTTTT
-	-	TRBV6-1	TRBJ2-3	CASTGAVGTTDTQYF	TGTGCCAGCACGGGTGCGGTTGGAACCACAGATACGCAGTATTTT
TRBD2	-	TRBV15	TRBJ2-5	CATSLLAGVETQYF	TGTGCCACCAGCCTCTTAGCGGGAGTAGAGACCCAGTACTTC
-	-	TRBV5-4	TRBJ1-2	CASSWAGESYGYTF	TGTGCCAGCAGCTGGGCAGGGGAAAGCTATGGCTACACCTTC
-	-	TRBV9	TRBJ2-7	CASSDLYEQYF	TGTGCCAGCAGCGACCTATACGAGCAGTACTTC
-	-	TRBV7-2	TRBJ1-1	CASSFAGSEAFF	TGTGCCAGCAGCTTTGCGGGCTCAGAAGCTTTCTTT
TRBD2	-	TRBV6-1	TRBJ2-3	CASSEAGLAGADTQYF	TGTGCCAGCAGTGAAGCCGGACTAGCGGGAGCAGATACGCAGTATTTT
-	-	TRBV30	TRBJ1-5	CAWRGPGQPQHF	TGTGCCTGGAGGGGGCCCGGTCAGCCCCAGCATTTT
TRBD2	-	TRBV6-6	TRBJ2-7	CASGEAGTSGGEQYF	TGTGCCAGCGGAGAAGCCGGGACTAGCGGTGGCGAACAGTACTTC
-	-	TRBV19	TRBJ2-2	CASSFRNGELFF	TGTGCCAGTAGTTTTCGTAACGGGGAGCTGTTTTTT
TRBD1	-	TRBV5-4	TRBJ1-1	CASSLILGQGAEAFF	TGTGCCAGCAGCTTGATTCTGGGACAGGGAGCTGAAGCTTTCTTT
TRBD1	once	TRBV29-1	TRBJ2-5	CSVYNRGETQYF	TGCAGCGTTTATAACAGGGGGGAGACCCAGTACTTC
-	-	TRBV7-9	TRBJ2-7	CASTLGDYEQYF	TGTGCCAGCACCTTGGGAGACTACGAGCAGTACTTC
TRBD2	-	TRBV5-1	TRBJ2-7	CASSFSSGSSYEQYF	TGCGCCAGCAGTTTCTCTAGCGGTTCCTCCTACGAGCAGTACTTC
-	-	TRBV28	TRBJ1-2	CASRMVNRNLGGYTF	TGTGCCAGCAGAATGGTTAACAGGAATCTAGGCGGCTACACCTTC
-	-	TRBV2	TRBJ2-5	CASLIQETQYF	TGTGCCAGTCTGATCCAGGAGACCCAGTACTTC
TRBD1	-	TRBV6-6	TRBJ1-1	CASSSGTGYTEAFF	TGTGCCAGCAGTTCCGGGACAGGGTACACTGAAGCTTTCTTT
-	-	TRBV18	TRBJ1-1	CASSGGPGDTEAFF	TGTGCCAGCTCGGGGGGGCCCGGGGACACTGAAGCTTTCTTT
-	-	TRBV7-8	TRBJ2-5	CASSLSLSGPVETQYF	TGTGCCAGCAGCTTGAGCCTCAGTGGGCCCGTTGAGACCCAGTACTTC
TRBD2	-	TRBV5-1	TRBJ2-7	CASGASGGYEQYF	TGCGCCAGCGGGGCTAGCGGGGGGTACGAGCAGTACTTC
TRBD1	-	TRBV4-2	TRBJ2-1	CASSQSNGGQGLNEQFF	TGTGCCAGCAGCCAATCCAACGGGGGACAGGGACTGAATGAGCAGTTCTTC
TRBD2	-	TRBV27	TRBJ2-7	CASRPGGTYEQYF	TGTGCCAGCAGGCCGGGGGGGACCTACGAGCAGTACTTC
TRBD2	-	TRBV10-3	TRBJ2-7	CASSTSGTSYEQYF	TGTGCCAGTTCGACTAGCGGGACCTCCTACGAGCAGTACTTC
-	-	TRBV19	TRBJ2-7	CASSMGSSAEQYF	TGTGCCAGTAGTATGGGATCTAGCGCCGAGCAGTACTTC
-	once	TRBV30	TRBJ2-7	CAWSSWLDGAYEQYF	TGTGCCTGGAGTAGCTGGTTGGACGGGGCCTACGAGCAGTACTTC
TRBD1	-	TRBV6-1	TRBJ2-7	CASRYGQGVYEQYF	TGTGCCAGCAGGTATGGACAGGGGGTCTACGAGCAGTACTTC
TRBD1	-	TRBV4-1	TRBJ1-1	CASSQITQGVEAFF	TGCGCCAGCAGCCAGATCACACAGGGGGTAGAAGCTTTCTTT
-	once	TRBV5-4	TRBJ2-7	CASSPGDSISYEQYF	TGTGCCAGCAGCCCAGGGGATTCCATCTCCTACGAGCAGTACTTC
-	-	TRBV19	TRBJ2-1	CASSIGSSSYNEQFF	TGTGCCAGTAGTATCGGGTCTAGCTCCTACAATGAGCAGTTCTTC
TRBD2	-	TRBV4-3	TRBJ2-1	CASSQVLAGGKEQFF	TGCGCCAGCAGCCAGGTCTTAGCGGGAGGGAAGGAGCAGTTCTTC
-	-	TRBV29-1	TRBJ1-2	CSVDFDRQYGYTF	TGCAGCGTTGATTTCGACCGACAGTATGGCTACACCTTC
-	-	TRBV15	TRBJ1-3	CATSRVTGSGNTIYF	TGTGCCACCAGCAGAGTTACAGGCTCTGGAAACACCATATATTTT
TRBD2	-	TRBV30	TRBJ2-5	CAWKPGLAGETQYF	TGTGCCTGGAAGCCGGGACTAGCTGGAGAGACCCAGTACTTC
TRBD1	-	TRBV11-2	TRBJ1-5	CASSFGRGLNQPQHF	TGTGCCAGCAGCTTTGGCAGGGGGCTCAATCAGCCCCAGCATTTT
-	-	TRBV19	TRBJ2-1	CASSIVNSNEQFF	TGTGCCAGTAGTATAGTTAACTCCAATGAGCAGTTCTTC
-	once	TRBV7-9	TRBJ2-7	CASSLVGPRDEQYF	TGTGCCAGCAGCTTAGTGGGCCCGCGGGACGAGCAGTACTTC
-	-	TRBV6-6	TRBJ1-2	CASSYLTGSCTF	TGTGCCAGCAGTTACTTGACAGGTTCCTGCACCTTC
-	-	TRBV2	TRBJ1-2	CASSDGTGKGYTF	TGTGCCAGCAGTGATGGTACAGGGAAAGGCTACACCTTC
-	-	TRBV30	TRBJ1-1	CAWTGYPRTEAFF	TGTGCCTGGACAGGGTATCCGCGGACTGAAGCTTTCTTT
TRBD1	-	TRBV19	TRBJ1-5	CATRQGNQPQHF	TGTGCCACCAGACAGGGGAACCAGCCCCAGCATTTT
-	-	TRBV5-3	TRBJ1-3	CARSLEGTGWNPGNTIYF	TGTGCCAGAAGCTTGGAGGGAACAGGGTGGAATCCCGGAAACACCATATATTTT